This T cell receptor beta chain was recorded in a study of tumor-infiltrating lymphocytes in primary liver carcinoma. Study in general: Productive TCRbeta reads per sample were roughly 3.5 to 7.13 million, not differing by tissue. Whole-study results and caveats: Just about 7-25% of leading clones were found in every one of five regions. For tumor-adjacent and tumor-blood pairs, overlap was less than that seen for tumor region pairs.

With regard to this clonotype: What it binds is not known. Sequence at one end of the junction differs from germline and may be a read error.

Co-extraction of RNA and DNA was performed on roughly 20-31 mg of unsorted bulk tissue. Over 85% of the cells in every tumor sample were viable tumor cells. The CDR3 consists of 18 residues. CDR1 SGHVS and CDR2 FQNEAQ come from the germline V gene. Production of TCR beta cDNA used 500 ng total RNA together with a constant-region primer. Three rounds of nested multiplex PCR with slightly modified ARM-PCR produced TCR beta libraries. Use of TRBV1-TRBV30 forward primers with a C-beta reverse primer characterized the first two PCR rounds, which lasted nine to eleven cycles each. Using its own MiXCR run on the multiplex PCR reads, TCRdb lists one record per CDR3 protein. The sample records around 100,000 distinct CDR3 sequences, around 73% being singletons.

This TCR was sampled from a woman aged 60 to 75 with primary liver carcinoma and hepatitis B virus infection. Sequencing input: liver tumor tissue from sampling region 2. Stated subset: tumor region T2, inferior pole. The gene calls are TRBV7-8 and TRBJ2-1, with TRBD2 matching over 8 bases. The CDR3 is CVSSVEVTGGTSYNEQFF. CDR3 nucleotides: TGTGTCAGCAGCGTGGAAGTGACGGGGGGGACGTCCTACAATGAGCAGTTCTTC.